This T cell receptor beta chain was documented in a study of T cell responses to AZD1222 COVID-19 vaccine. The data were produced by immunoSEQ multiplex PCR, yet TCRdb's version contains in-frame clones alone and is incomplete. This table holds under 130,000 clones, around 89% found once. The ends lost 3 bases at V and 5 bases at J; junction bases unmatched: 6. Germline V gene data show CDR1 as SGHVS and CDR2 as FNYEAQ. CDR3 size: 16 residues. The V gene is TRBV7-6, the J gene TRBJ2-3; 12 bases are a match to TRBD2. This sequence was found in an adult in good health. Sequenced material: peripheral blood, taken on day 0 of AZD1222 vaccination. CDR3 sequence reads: CASSLLAGGQVDTQYF. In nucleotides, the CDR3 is TGTGCCAGCAGCTTGCTAGCGGGAGGGCAGGTAGATACGCAGTATTTT.